This TCR beta chain was recovered during a study of somatic mutations in cytotoxic T cells in rheumatoid arthritis. Regarding the study as a whole: Reported slight underrepresentation of TRBV07 in rheumatoid arthritis patients was not subjected to multiple-comparison adjustment.

The V and J ends lost 8 bases and 5 bases respectively, with 9 bases between them. From germline, CDR1 is WSHSY and CDR2 SAAADI. CDR3 size: 11 residues. With respect to this clone: Antigen specificity is unknown.

TCRdb's copy holds only in-frame clones and misses some; the assay was immunoSEQ multiplex PCR. The sample contains about 15,000 clones, 70% to 75% of which appear only once. The sequence derives from an adult with rheumatoid arthritis. V is TRBV10-2 and J is TRBJ1-1, with D tentatively TRBD1 (6 bases). The sample comprised CD8+ T cells sorted from blood. DNA of the CDR3: TGCGCCAGCCTAAGGGGGACTGAAGCTTTCTTT. It is translated as CASLRGTEAFF.